Below, one T cell receptor (beta chain) is given with its context. This clonotype was seen many times. No cognate antigen has been identified for it. The sample holds no much larger clone one base away, and base qualities are not on file. Little can be read into the size of this beta chain, an off-target read in a library designed for alpha chains. The source of the sample is a study of spatial heterogeneity in lung cancer (dated by TCRdb to the late 2010s). Broadly, across the study: More beta-chain than alpha-chain transcripts were consistently detected, likely reflecting higher beta-chain transcript abundance. TCR repertoire features were related to nonsynonymous mutation counts determined by whole-exome sequencing of tumor tissue. The study quantitatively compared TCR alpha and beta repertoires across multiple tumor regions, matched nontumor lung and blood in non-small cell lung cancer. In the raw uncorrected reads, each unique combination of TCR and UMI appeared more than ten times on average. At surgery, roughly 220 tumor regions, 64 matched nontumor lung samples and 56 PBMC samples were TCR-sequenced for both alpha and beta chains. TCR transcript counts in tumor regions correlated strongly with a T cell transcriptional module score from matched bulk RNA-seq.

The time point label here, explained by the study, means: sample taken at primary tumor resection. The donors were more than 65 patients from the lung TRACERx cohort who had early-stage, untreated non-small cell lung cancer. Whole RNA extracted from tumor and nontumor lung tissue, or from cryopreserved PBMC samples, was used for TCR sequencing without cell sorting. Patients were selected for TCR sequencing only if sufficient RNA was available from at least two tumor regions. Before selection, tumor and adjacent nontumor lung specimens were reviewed by a lung pathologist. From cysteine to phenylalanine, the CDR3 is 17 amino acids long. Just CDR3 DNA is preserved here, 51 bases in frame from base 1. Here V drops 1 base and J drops 11 bases, and the junction holds 17 bases not matched to any gene. CDR1 LGHNA and CDR2 YNFKEQ are derived from the germline V gene. Library preparation was by 5' RACE. The data were produced on a NextSeq 500. The TCR library protocol attached a unique molecular identifier to each TCR cDNA molecule to allow correction of PCR and sequencing errors. Per the authors' processing: TCR identification, UMI-based error correction and CDR3 extraction were all carried out with Decombinator tools. TCRs above a frequency of 2 per 1,000, corresponding to the top 1% of the tumor frequency distribution, were defined as expanded. Expanded tumor TCRs were classed as regional if statistically deemed absent (corrected P<0.05) from at least one tumor region, otherwise ubiquitous. Each repertoire was subsampled 100 times to 5,000 TCRs, after which Renyi diversity was computed with the R vegan package. CDR3 similarity networks were built from amino acid triplet string-kernel similarity, connecting CDR3s with pairwise similarity above 0.82. TCRdb itself trimmed the public reads at Q25 with fastp, ran MiXCR and retained productive beta chains. Rows with a matching CDR3 protein are joined into one entry that keeps the most common DNA and genes. The V and J calls and clone size come from TCRdb's table, not from the authors' own analysis. This sample holds about 16,000 distinct CDR3 sequences; approximately 6.9% were observed only once. The ten largest clones capture about 20% of the sample.

Broad study findings and their caveats: TCR-seq was estimated to cover only approximately 7% of tumor T cells for alpha chains and about 13% for beta chains. The tumor nonsynonymous mutation count correlated with the number of expanded alpha and beta TCRs within the tumor. Confirming at a functional level the hypothesis that regional TCRs recognize regional mutations was considered to require additional single-cell paired TCR alpha and beta sequencing. Counts of ubiquitous and regional expanded TCRs were found to correlate with counts of ubiquitous and regional nonsynonymous mutations, respectively.

The sequences come from lung tumor tissue, collected at surgery. The origin of this receptor is a female donor with early-stage non-small cell lung cancer. The sequence links TRBV4-2 to TRBJ1-1; 9 central bases correspond to TRBD1. The nucleotides are TGTGCCAGCAGCCAAGTAAATCCAGGGTCCCGAGACAGGGGGGCTTTCTTT. The resulting protein is CASSQVNPGSRDRGAFF.